This passage covers 13 T cell receptor beta chains from one sample sequenced in a study of blood T cells in healthy people across ages. A second PCR, run for about 7 to 11 cycles, used a sample-barcoded 5' primer plus a J-beta primer mix. TCRdb re-called the 5' RACE reads with MiXCR, one entry per CDR3 protein. The sample lists 950,000 to 1,200,000 distinct CDR3 sequences, around two fifths occurring once. Specimen: blood. These receptor sequences come from a man aged 18 to 30 in good health.

V usage is TRBV12-3 or TRBV12-4 and J usage is TRBJ2-6, with D maybe TRBD1 (5 bases). The V end was cut by 5 bases, the J end by 0 bases, with 11 bases between. The CDR3 is made up of 16 amino acids. CDR3 sequence: CASSLRTSSGANVLTF. The DNA of the CDR3 is TGTGCCAGCAGTCTAAGGACATCCTCTGGGGCCAACGTCCTGACTTTC.

This clonotype was seen repeatedly, ten times or more. This chain links TRBV10-3 with TRBJ2-5; 9 nucleotides agree with TRBD2. Germline CDR1 reads ENHRY; CDR2 reads SYGVKD. The ends lost 2 bases at V and 0 bases at J; junction bases unmatched: 1. The CDR3 covers 15 residues. CDR3 region: CAISEASGDQETQYF. Here the CDR3 DNA reads TGTGCCATCAGTGAGGCTAGCGGGGACCAAGAGACCCAGTACTTC.

V is TRBV12-3 or TRBV12-4 and J is TRBJ2-4, with TRBD2 identical over 10 bases. CDR3 length: 17 residues. Trimming removed 6 bases from V and 0 bases from J; junction bases left unmatched: 8. The CDR3 reads CASSRRAGGLAKNIQYF. The DNA of the CDR3 is TGTGCCAGCAGCCGACGAGCGGGGGGGTTAGCCAAAAACATTCAGTACTTC.

This clonotype was recorded a few times. The genes are TRBV7-8 and TRBJ2-1; 8 positions match TRBD1. V was pared by 4 bases and J by 3 bases, with 8 bases of the junction left unmatched. The germline V gene encodes CDR1 SGHVS and CDR2 FQNEAQ. The CDR3 consists of 16 residues. As DNA, the CDR3 is TGTGCCAGCAGCTCGCAGGGACAGGCGAGCTACAATGAGCAGTTCTTC. Its protein product is CASSSQGQASYNEQFF.

For this clonotype: This sequence may be a read error, since a much larger clone differs from it by one base. The V gene is TRBV9, the J gene TRBJ1-2; TRBD1 agrees at 7 bases. CDR1 and CDR2 (germline): SGDLS, YYNGEE. There are 15 residues in the CDR3. Trimming removed 0 bases from V and 4 bases from J; junction bases left unmatched: 6. The CDR3 sequence is CASSVDAGQLYGYTF. CDR3 bases: TGTGCCAGCAGCGTAGATGCGGGACAGCTCTATGGCTACACCTTC.

As regards this clonotype: Relative to the germline gene, one junction end is altered; a read error may explain this. The rearrangement uses TRBV7-9 and TRBJ1-1; D is unresolved. Germline V CDR1 and CDR2: SEHNR, FQNEAQ (reference sequence). The CDR3 totals 13 residues. The CDR3 sequence: CACSSNWNTEAFF. CDR3 coding DNA: TGTGCCTGCAGCTCCAACTGGAACACTGAAGCTTTCTTT.

This clonotype appeared a few times. The genes are TRBV20-1 and TRBJ2-5; perhaps TRBD2 as D (6 bases). The V end lost 1 base, the J end lost 3 bases, and 15 bases lay between the germline ends. Per germline, CDR1 DFQATT and CDR2 SNEGSKA (reference sequence). The CDR3 totals 15 residues. CDR3 coding DNA: TGCAGTGCTAGAGGTTTGGGGGGAGTTGAAGAGACCCAGTACTTC. It specifies CSARGLGGVEETQYF.

There are many counts of this clonotype. The CDR3 here is CASGYSDTQYF. CDR3 DNA: TGTGCCAGCGGGTACTCAGATACGCAGTATTTT. The chain uses TRBV12-3 or TRBV12-4 and TRBJ2-3, with unresolved D. The CDR3 totals 11 residues. The germline V and J ends were trimmed by 8 bases and 4 bases, with 7 bases remaining between them.

The chain employs TRBV6-2 or TRBV6-3 and TRBJ1-1; 7 bases are a match to TRBD1. Trimming at V came to 8 bases and at J to 1 base, leaving 7 bases not matched to a gene. The CDR3 has 14 amino acids. Looked up from germline, CDR1 is MNHEY and CDR2 is SVGEGT. CDR3 DNA: TGTGCCAGCGACAGGGTTTTCGGGAACACTGAAGCTTTCTTT. Translating gives CASDRVFGNTEAFF.

This CDR3 is CASSLMGVRNTEAFF. The CDR3 DNA is TGTGCCAGCAGCTTGATGGGGGTGCGGAACACTGAAGCTTTCTTT. The V and J genes are TRBV7-2 and TRBJ1-1, with D possibly being TRBD1 (5 bases). This CDR3 has 15 amino acids. The V end was cut by 3 bases, the J end by 1 base, with 12 bases between. Per the germline V gene, CDR1 is SGHTA and CDR2 is FQGNSA.

This clonotype has just a few counts. The rearrangement links TRBV4-1 to TRBJ1-4; D gene uncertain. This CDR3 comprises 16 residues. V was trimmed by 2 bases and J by 0 bases, leaving 10 bases between them. Germline-derived CDR1 and CDR2 are MGHRA and YSYEKL. The CDR3 sequence is CASSQQTPATNEKLFF. The CDR3 DNA follows: TGCGCCAGCAGCCAACAGACACCAGCAACTAATGAAAAACTGTTTTTT.

This clonotype was recorded a few times. The genes are TRBV3-1 and TRBJ1-2; 10 positions match TRBD1. The germline V gene encodes CDR1 LGHDT and CDR2 YNNKEL (reference sequence). V shed 1 base and J 12 bases; nucleotides not matched to a gene: 8. The CDR3 has 14 amino acids. CDR3 sequence: CASSQAGQGVINTF. The CDR3 nucleotides read TGTGCCAGCAGCCAAGCCGGACAGGGGGTGATCAACACCTTC.

This clonotype occurred a few times. The chain combines TRBV29-1 with TRBJ2-7; D tentatively fits TRBD1 or TRBD2 (5 bases each). With 2 bases removed from V and 6 bases from J, the gap between germline ends came to 14 bases. This CDR3 has 13 residues. Germline lookup yields CDR1 SQVTM and CDR2 ANQGSEA. CDR3 amino acids: CSVELGPFAEQYF. The CDR3 DNA follows: TGCAGCGTTGAACTGGGACCATTTGCCGAGCAGTACTTC.